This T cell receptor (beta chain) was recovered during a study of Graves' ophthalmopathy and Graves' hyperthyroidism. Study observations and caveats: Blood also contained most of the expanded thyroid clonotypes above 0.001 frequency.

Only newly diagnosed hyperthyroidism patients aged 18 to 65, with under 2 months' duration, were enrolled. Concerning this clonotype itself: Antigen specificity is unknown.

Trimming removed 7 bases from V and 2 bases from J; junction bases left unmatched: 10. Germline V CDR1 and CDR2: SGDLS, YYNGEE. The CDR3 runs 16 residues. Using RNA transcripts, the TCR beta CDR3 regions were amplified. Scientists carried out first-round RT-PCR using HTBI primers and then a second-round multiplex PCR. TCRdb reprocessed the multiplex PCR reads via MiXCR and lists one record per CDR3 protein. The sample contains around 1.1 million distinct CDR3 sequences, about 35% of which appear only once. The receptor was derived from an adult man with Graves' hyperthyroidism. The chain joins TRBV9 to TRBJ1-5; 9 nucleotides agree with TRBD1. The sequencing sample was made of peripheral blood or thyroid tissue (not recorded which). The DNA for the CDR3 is TGTGCCAGCGACCCCGAGGGACAGGGCGGCAATCAGCCCCAGCATTTT. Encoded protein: CASDPEGQGGNQPQHF.